This T cell receptor (beta chain) derives from a study of T cells in Graves' hyperthyroidism and ophthalmopathy. CDR1 is DFQATT, CDR2 SNEGSKA, per germline (reference sequence). J was trimmed by 4 bases and V by 6 bases; bases with no gene match: 6. This CDR3 spans 15 amino acids. With respect to this clonotype: The antigen is unknown.

Broader study findings: Blood shared most expanded thyroid clonotypes above 0.001.

The TCR beta CDR3 regions underwent amplification using RNA transcripts as the source. Researchers ran a first-round RT-PCR on the TCR CDR3 using the HTBI primer set. One entry per CDR3 protein, called by TCRdb with MiXCR from the multiplex PCR reads. The sample includes hundreds of thousands of distinct CDR3 sequences, 35% to 40% seen only once; the top ten take 8% to 9%. Graves' hyperthyroidism showing no ophthalmopathy progression within 18 months was considered stable. Diagnoses rested on clinical symptoms, serum thyroxine and TRAb, thyroid ultrasound and orbital computed tomography. The sequencing sample was made of blood. This chain joins TRBV20-1 and TRBJ2-2, with 12 bases that match TRBD2. This TCR was sampled from a man between 18 and 35 years old with Graves' hyperthyroidism. The CDR3 region has the DNA TGCAGTGCAACTAGCGGGGGGCAACTCACCGGGGAGCTGTTTTTT. Protein: CSATSGGQLTGELFF.